Here is one T cell receptor (beta chain) with its context. Antigen unknown. Assay: immunoSEQ multiplex PCR; the TCRdb copy retains only in-frame clones and omits some. The sample has fewer than 80,000 clones, approximately 83% seen once. The sample originates from a study of OX40 agonist ivuxolimab in advanced cancers. Across the whole study: The patients' treatment was ivuxolimab, an agonistic anti-OX40 (CD134) antibody. Three patients, one with hepatocellular carcinoma and two with cutaneous melanoma, achieved partial responses.

Sampling of blood occurred at baseline, cycle 4 day 1, and cycle 7 day 1. Per germline, CDR1 SEHNR and CDR2 FQNEAQ (reference sequence). This CDR3 spans 15 amino acids. V dropped 2 bases and J dropped 8 bases, with 18 bases sitting between them. Study results and caveats: Some patients without response likewise showed low normalized clonal expansion.

The V gene is TRBV7-9, the J gene TRBJ1-2; D possibly corresponds to TRBD1 (5 bases). This clonotype originated in an adult with an advanced solid tumor such as melanoma, head and neck, liver or kidney cancer. The specimen comprised CD4+ or CD8+ T cells sorted from blood, sampled in a trial of the OX40 agonist ivuxolimab. The CDR3 spells CASSLSLPQGGGYTF. In DNA form, the CDR3 reads TGTGCCAGCAGCTTATCTTTACCGCAGGGTGGGGGCTACACCTTC.